This T cell receptor beta chain was recovered during a study of cytotoxic CD8 clonotypes in ibrutinib-treated CLL. Background on the study: Researchers reported approximately twelve relapsed/refractory and about 15 treatment-naive patients, 17 of them IGHV unmutated.

The CDR3 totals 15 residues. V shed 2 bases and J shed 1 base, with 10 bases lying between them. Germline loops: CDR1 MNHNS, CDR2 SASEGT. The table came from immunoSEQ multiplex PCR; TCRdb's copy has only in-frame clones and leaves some out. The sample lists about 330,000 clones; over 60% were seen once. The sequence was collected from a human donor with chronic lymphocytic leukemia. The input for sequencing was PBMCs, taken after 36 months of ibrutinib treatment. This chain uses TRBV6-1 with TRBJ2-3; a weak D match, TRBD1 (6 bases). DNA of the CDR3: TGTGCCAGCAGTGAAAGGGGGAGAGGCACAGATACGCAGTATTTT. It specifies CASSERGRGTDTQYF.